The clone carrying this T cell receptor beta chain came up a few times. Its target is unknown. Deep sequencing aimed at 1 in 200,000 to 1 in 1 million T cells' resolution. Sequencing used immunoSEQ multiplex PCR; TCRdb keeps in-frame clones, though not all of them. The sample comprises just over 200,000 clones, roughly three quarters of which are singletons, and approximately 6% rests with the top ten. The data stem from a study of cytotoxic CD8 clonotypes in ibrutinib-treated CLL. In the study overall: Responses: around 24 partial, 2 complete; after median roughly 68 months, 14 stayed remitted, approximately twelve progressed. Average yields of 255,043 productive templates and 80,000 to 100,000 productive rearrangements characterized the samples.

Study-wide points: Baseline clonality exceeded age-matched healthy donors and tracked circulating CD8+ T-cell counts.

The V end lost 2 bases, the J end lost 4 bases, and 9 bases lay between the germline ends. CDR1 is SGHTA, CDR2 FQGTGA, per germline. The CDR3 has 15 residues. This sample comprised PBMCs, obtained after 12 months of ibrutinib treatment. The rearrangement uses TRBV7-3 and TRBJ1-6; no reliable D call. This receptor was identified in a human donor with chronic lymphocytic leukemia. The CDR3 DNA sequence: TGTGCCAGCAGCTTATCTCCGGAGTATAATTCACCCCTCCACTTT. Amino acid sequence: CASSLSPEYNSPLHF.